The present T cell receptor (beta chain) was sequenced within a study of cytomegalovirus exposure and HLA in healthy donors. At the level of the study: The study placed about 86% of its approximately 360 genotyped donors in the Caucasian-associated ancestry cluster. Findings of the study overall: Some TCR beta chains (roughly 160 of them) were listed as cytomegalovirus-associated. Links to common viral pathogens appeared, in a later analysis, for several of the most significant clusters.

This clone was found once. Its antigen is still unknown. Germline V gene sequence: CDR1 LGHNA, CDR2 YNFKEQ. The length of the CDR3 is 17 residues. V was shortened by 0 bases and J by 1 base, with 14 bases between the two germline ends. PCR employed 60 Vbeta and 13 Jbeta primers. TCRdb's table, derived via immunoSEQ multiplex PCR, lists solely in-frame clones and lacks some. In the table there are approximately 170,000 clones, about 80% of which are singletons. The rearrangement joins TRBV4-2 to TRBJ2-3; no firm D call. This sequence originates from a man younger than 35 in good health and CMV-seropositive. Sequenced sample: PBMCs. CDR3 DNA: TGTGCCAGCAGCCAAGATAGCCGCCAGTGGGGCACAGATACGCAGTATTTT. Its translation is CASSQDSRQWGTDTQYF.